The T cell receptor (beta chain) described here comes from a study of blood T cell repertoires in COVID-19. Produced via immunoSEQ multiplex PCR; TCRdb's table is partial and in-frame only. This repertoire shows some 64,000 clones, roughly two thirds found once; its top ten account for about half. CDR3 length: 15 residues. V lost 2 bases and J lost 4; bases outside the gene matches: 4. CDR1 and CDR2 from the germline V gene are SGHRS and YFSETQ. The sample taken for sequencing was PBMCs or T cells enriched from blood (not recorded which). The source of this sequence is a woman aged 60-75 years who had been exposed to COVID-19. The rearrangement joins TRBV5-1 to TRBJ2-3; 10 positions match TRBD1. The CDR3 bases are TGCGCCAGCAGCTTTTGGGGACAGGGGCCAGATACGCAGTATTTT. Its translation: CASSFWGQGPDTQYF. Full variable domain (missing parts from reference TRBV5-1 and TRBJ2-3): KAGVTQTPRYLIKTRGQQVTLSCSPISGHRSVSWYQQTPGQGLQFLFEYFSETQRNKGNFPGRFSGRQFSNSRSEMNVSTLELGDSALYLCASSFWGQGPDTQYFGPGTRLTVL.